This TCR beta chain emerged from a study of cytomegalovirus exposure and HLA in healthy donors. Unrecorded immune exposure was likely among donors, who were nominally healthy when sampled. With regard to this clone: The antigen is unknown.

The PCR employed 60 Vbeta primers together with 13 Jbeta primers. The method was immunoSEQ multiplex PCR; TCRdb's version includes in-frame clones alone and lacks a portion of them. In the table there are about 190,000 clones, roughly 75% of which are singletons. Study-wide points: A few V segments could not be told apart, such as TRBV6-2 and TRBV6-3, and were left out. Several of the most significant clusters appeared, in a later analysis, to be linked to common viral pathogens.

Germline CDR1 and CDR2: MGHDK and SYGVNS. The CDR3 extends over 15 amino acids. J was trimmed by 7 bases and V by 6 bases; bases with no gene match: 14. The chain combines TRBV25-1 with TRBJ2-7; 8 nucleotides match TRBD2. Sequencing was done on a sample of PBMCs. This clonotype was sampled from a man between 25 and 39 years old in good health and CMV-seropositive. The CDR3 is CASSAVAGPEGEQYF. CDR3 DNA: TGTGCCAGCAGCGCGGTAGCGGGACCCGAGGGGGAGCAGTACTTC.